This entry describes one T cell receptor beta chain. Its antigen is as yet unknown. This record comes from a study of PD-L1 blockade in urothelial cancer. Study overall: Enrolled patients had been treated previously with 0 to 3 chemotherapy regimens.

There are 13 residues in the CDR3. The germline V and J ends were trimmed by 3 bases and 9 bases, with 12 bases remaining between them. CDR1 and CDR2 from the germline V gene are SGHNT and YENEEA. The assay was immunoSEQ multiplex PCR, and TCRdb's table has in-frame clones only and misses some. This sample has 95,000 to 100,000 clones; around nine tenths occur once, and the top ten carry approximately 2%. Time point noted: pretreatment peripheral blood. All patients carried locally advanced or metastatic urothelial carcinoma. Broader study findings: Below-median TCR clonality that was measured in pretreatment blood predicted better survival.

The clonotype comes from a man between 60 and 70 years old with urothelial cancer. This specimen was PBMCs, taken around atezolizumab (anti-PD-L1) treatment. The gene calls are TRBV11-3 and TRBJ2-1; D remains ambiguous. This CDR3 is CASSFGHNSEQFF. DNA of the CDR3: TGTGCCAGCAGCTTCGGTCACAACAGTGAGCAGTTCTTC.